The 6 T cell receptor beta chains in this list originate from one sample, sequenced in a study of chemoradiotherapy in HPV16-positive cancers. Some clones are missing from TCRdb's copy, which holds only in-frame ones; the method was immunoSEQ multiplex PCR. The sample has some 5,700 clones, under 85% seen once. The sequencing used tumor tissue, collected from a patient who underwent chemoradiotherapy. These receptors were taken from a human donor with HPV-associated anogenital cancer.

The chain carries TRBV12-5 and TRBJ1-2, with 7 bases aligning to TRBD1. V lost 4 bases to trimming and J lost 2 bases; unmatched junction nucleotides: 1. The CDR3 consists of 13 residues. Looked up from germline, CDR1 is LGHNT and CDR2 is FRNRAP. CDR3 sequence reads: CASGWDSNYGYTF. The CDR3 DNA reads TGTGCTAGTGGTTGGGACAGCAACTATGGCTACACCTTC.

This clone was counted a few times. The chain couples TRBV6-4 to TRBJ2-1; D not resolved. The CDR3 has 14 residues. V was trimmed by 10 bases and J by 0 bases, leaving 13 bases between them. CDR1 is MRHNA and CDR2 is SNTAGT in the germline V gene. As DNA, the CDR3 is TGTGCCACCCCCCCCCGCAGCTCCTACAATGAGCAGTTCTTC. This encodes CATPPRSSYNEQFF.

The chain is built from TRBV7-6 and TRBJ2-1; D perhaps matches TRBD2 (5 bases). This CDR3 has 19 amino acids. V lost 2 bases to trimming and J lost 0 bases, with 20 bases between them. Germline CDR1 and CDR2: SGHVS and FNYEAQ. CDR3 in amino acids: CASSLTVVTASSSYNEQFF. In DNA, the CDR3 is TGTGCCAGCAGCTTAACGGTGGTGACCGCTAGCAGCTCCTACAATGAGCAGTTCTTC.

The V and J genes are TRBV9 and TRBJ2-5; 10 bases agree with TRBD2. CDR3 length: 17 amino acids. The J segment lost 1 base and the V segment lost 0 bases, leaving 6 bases of the junction unmatched. CDR1 SGDLS and CDR2 YYNGEE come from the germline V gene. In DNA, the CDR3 is TGTGCCAGCAGCGTAGCCGGACTAGCGGAGATCCAAGAGACCCAGTACTTC. Translated: CASSVAGLAEIQETQYF.

A word on this clone: The identical CDR3 is also encoded by other nucleotide sequences in the sample. The chain has TRBV19 and TRBJ1-5; tentatively, D is TRBD1 (6 bases). The CDR3 totals 14 residues. Germline CDR1 is LNHDA and CDR2 is SQIVND (reference sequence). The V gene lost 3 bases and the J gene lost 7 bases, with 13 bases spanning the gap. The CDR3 nucleotides are TGTGCCAGTAGTATTCGGGCAGGGGACCAGCCCCAGCATTTT. Encoded protein: CASSIRAGDQPQHF.

This clone was detected a few times. The chain combines TRBV5-4 with TRBJ1-2; D ambiguous. This CDR3 spans 14 amino acids. Germline V gene sequence: CDR1 SGHNT, CDR2 YYREEE (reference sequence). Deletions cut 4 bases from V and 8 bases from J, with 18 bases between. The CDR3 loop is CASSLQSFFLGYTF. In nucleotides, the CDR3 is TGTGCCAGCAGCCTACAATCTTTCTTCCTCGGCTACACCTTC. The full variable domain, rest sourced from reference TRBV5-4 and TRBJ1-2, is ETGVTQSPTHLIKTRGQQVTLRCSSQSGHNTVSWYQQALGQGPQFIFQYYREEENGRGNFPPRFSGLQFPNYSSELNVNALELDDSALYLCASSLQSFFLGYTFGSGTRLTVV.